The 5 T cell receptor beta chains below all came from one sample that was sequenced in a study of blood T cell repertoires in COVID-19. Sequencing used immunoSEQ multiplex PCR; TCRdb keeps in-frame clones, though not all of them. The data contain roughly 160,000 clones, approximately 90% of them singletons. Sequenced: peripheral blood. The receptors were gathered from a man between 18 and 29 years old with acute or convalescent COVID-19.

The genes are TRBV6-4 and TRBJ2-3; D not certain. The CDR3 is made up of 14 amino acids. V lost 2 bases and J 8 bases, leaving 14 bases between the germline ends. Looked up from germline, CDR1 is MRHNA and CDR2 is SNTAGT. The CDR3 DNA sequence: TGTGCCAGCAGTGACAATACCCCGAGTGGTACGCAGTATTTT. Amino acid sequence: CASSDNTPSGTQYF.

This clone was seen once. The V and J genes are TRBV12-3 or TRBV12-4 and TRBJ1-6, with D maybe TRBD1 (5 bases). Trimming removed 6 bases from V and 10 bases from J, with 13 bases in between. This CDR3 region has 13 residues. DNA of the CDR3: TGTGCCAGCAGAAGGCAGGAGGGGTCACCCCTCCACTTT. Its translation is CASRRQEGSPLHF.

The chain joins TRBV27 to TRBJ2-6, with 8 bases fitting TRBD1. Trimming at V came to 5 bases and at J to 2 bases, leaving 5 bases not matched to a gene. This CDR3 region has 16 residues. Germline CDR1 MNHEY, CDR2 SMNVEV (reference sequence). CDR3: CASSTRTGPGANVLTF. The CDR3 bases are TGTGCCAGCAGTACTCGGACAGGGCCTGGGGCCAACGTCCTGACTTTC.

The chain links TRBV6-5 to TRBJ1-1; possible D gene TRBD1, 6 bases. Trimming left V 2 bases short and J 2 bases short, with 9 bases between. CDR3 length: 14 amino acids. The germline V gene has CDR1 MNHEY and CDR2 SVGAGI. In DNA, the CDR3 is TGTGCCAGCAGTTACATGACAGGAAACACTGAAGCTTTCTTT. This codes for CASSYMTGNTEAFF.

The genes are TRBV3-1 (or the pseudogene TRBV3-2) and TRBJ2-3; D is perhaps TRBD2 (7 bases). The V end lost 0 bases, the J end lost 0 bases, and 13 bases lay between the germline ends. The germline V gene has CDR1 LGHDT and CDR2 YNNKEL (reference sequence). The CDR3 extends over 17 amino acids. CDR3 sequence reads: CASSQEDSGVSTDTQYF. The DNA of the CDR3 is TGTGCCAGCAGCCAAGAGGACAGCGGGGTTAGCACAGATACGCAGTATTTT.